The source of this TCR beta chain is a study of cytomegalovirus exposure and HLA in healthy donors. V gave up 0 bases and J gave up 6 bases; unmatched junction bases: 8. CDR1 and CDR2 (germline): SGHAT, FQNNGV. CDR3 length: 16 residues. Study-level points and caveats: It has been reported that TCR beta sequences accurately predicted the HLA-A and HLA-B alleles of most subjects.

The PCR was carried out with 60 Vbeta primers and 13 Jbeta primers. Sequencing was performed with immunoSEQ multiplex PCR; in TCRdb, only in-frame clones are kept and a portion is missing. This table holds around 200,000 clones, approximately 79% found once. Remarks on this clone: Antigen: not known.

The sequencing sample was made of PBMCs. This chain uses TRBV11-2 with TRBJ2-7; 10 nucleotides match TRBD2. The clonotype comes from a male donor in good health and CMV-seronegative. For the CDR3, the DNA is TGTGCCAGCAGCTTAGATACTAGCGGGACTTCCGCCGAGCAGTACTTC. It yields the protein CASSLDTSGTSAEQYF. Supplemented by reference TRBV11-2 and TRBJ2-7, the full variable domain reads EAGVAQSPRYKIIEKRQSVAFWCNPISGHATLYWYQQILGQGPKLLIQFQNNGVVDDSQLPKDRFSAERLKGVDSTLKIQPAKLEDSAVYLCASSLDTSGTSAEQYFGPGTRLTVT.